The 19 T cell receptor beta chains given below trace back to one sample, sequenced in a study of blood T cell repertoires in COVID-19. Sequenced by immunoSEQ multiplex PCR; TCRdb stores in-frame clones only, minus some. The sample consists of a few hundred thousand clones, roughly nine tenths of them appearing once. The specimen sequenced was PBMCs or T cells enriched from blood (not recorded which). These TCRs come from a young man who had recovered from COVID-19.

V is TRBV18 and J is TRBJ2-7; 16 bases agree with TRBD2. With 5 bases clipped from V and 4 bases from J, the junction kept 23 bases outside the gene matches. The CDR3 contains 22 residues. Germline V gene data show CDR1 as KGHSH and CDR2 as LQKENI. The CDR3 region has the DNA TGTGCCAGCTCATCCCTGATTCAGGGACCAGGGACTAGCGGGAGGGGCCCTTACGAGCAGTACTTC. Its protein is CASSSLIQGPGTSGRGPYEQYF.

This sequence joins TRBV27 and TRBJ2-7; TRBD2 agrees at 10 bases. This CDR3 spans 15 amino acids. Germline assignment: CDR1 MNHEY and CDR2 SMNVEV (reference sequence). V was pared by 5 bases and J by 0 bases, with 4 bases of the junction left unmatched. CDR3 DNA sequence: TGTGCCAGCAGTCAAATAGCGGGAGGCTCCTACGAGCAGTACTTC. Its protein is CASSQIAGGSYEQYF.

This clone occurred once. The chain joins TRBV6-5 to TRBJ1-5, with D possibly being TRBD1 (6 bases). CDR3 length: 15 residues. Germline V gene lookup returns CDR1 MNHEY and CDR2 SVGAGI. V lost 3 bases, J lost 2 bases, and 11 bases lay in between. CDR3 DNA: TGTGCCAGCAGTTATAAAGGACAGCGCAATCAGCCCCAGCATTTT. The encoded protein is CASSYKGQRNQPQHF.

CDR3 sequence reads: CASSRDGGDYGYTF. CDR3 DNA: TGTGCCAGCAGCCGGGACGGGGGAGACTATGGCTACACCTTC. J is TRBJ1-2 and V is TRBV16; the D gene is possibly TRBD1 (5 bases). Deletions cut 4 bases from V and 3 bases from J, with 12 bases between. CDR1 and CDR2 (germline): KGHSY, FQNENV. This CDR3 region has 14 residues. Combining the CDR3 with reference TRBV16 and TRBJ1-2 gives the whole variable domain GEEVAQTPKHLVRGEGQKAKLYCAPIKGHSYVFWYQQVLKNEFKFLISFQNENVFDETGMPKERFSAKCLPNSPCSLEIQATKLEDSAVYFCASSRDGGDYGYTFGSGTRLTVV.

This chain connects TRBV11-3 to TRBJ2-1, with D possibly matching TRBD2 (5 bases). The CDR3 length is 17 residues. The germline V gene has CDR1 SGHNT and CDR2 YENEEA. V lost 5 bases and J 8 bases, leaving 25 bases between the germline ends. The CDR3, as DNA: TGTGCCAGCAGCATAGGGCCCACAAGAGGACTTGGCGATGAGCAGTTCTTC. It codes for CASSIGPTRGLGDEQFF. The whole variable domain, remainder taken from reference TRBV11-3 and TRBJ2-1, is EAGVVQSPRYKIIEKKQPVAFWCNPISGHNTLYWYLQNLGQGPELLIRYENEEAVDDSQLPKDRFSAERLKGVDSTLKIQPAELGDSAVYLCASSIGPTRGLGDEQFFGPGTRLTVL.

This chain links TRBV4-1 with TRBJ2-7; 7 bases are a match to TRBD2. Per the germline V gene, CDR1 is MGHRA and CDR2 is YSYEKL. V shed 0 bases and J 2 bases; nucleotides not matched to a gene: 7. This CDR3 is built from 16 residues. CDR3: CASSQEATSSTYEQYF. The CDR3 coding sequence is TGCGCCAGCAGCCAAGAGGCGACTAGCTCCACCTACGAGCAGTACTTC.

This clone was recorded once. This chain links TRBV10-3 with TRBJ2-1, with 9 bases identical to TRBD2. The CDR3 has 15 residues. Germline CDR1 and CDR2: ENHRY and SYGVKD. V lost 6 bases, J lost 3 bases, and 6 bases stayed unmatched. CDR3 in DNA: TGTGCCATCAGCCCGGGACTAGCCATCTACAATGAGCAGTTCTTC. Translation gives CAISPGLAIYNEQFF.

The chain joins TRBV6-1 to TRBJ1-5, with D hard to call. With 2 bases removed from V and 5 bases from J, the gap between germline ends came to 13 bases. The germline CDR1 and CDR2 sequences are MNHNS and SASEGT. The CDR3 runs to 15 residues. The CDR3 is CASSEIGSRDQPQHF. In nucleotides, the CDR3 is TGTGCCAGCAGTGAAATAGGTTCCCGGGATCAGCCCCAGCATTTT.

The genes are TRBV12-3 or TRBV12-4 and TRBJ1-1; D may be TRBD1 (5 bases). The CDR3 spans 12 residues. Trimming took off 3 bases at V and 8 bases at J, with 10 bases between the two ends. CDR3 amino acids: CASSFSTAEAFF. CDR3 DNA: TGTGCCAGCAGTTTTTCGACAGCAGAAGCTTTCTTT.

The chain combines TRBV27 with TRBJ2-4, with D perhaps matching TRBD1 (5 bases). Germline lookup yields CDR1 MNHEY and CDR2 SMNVEV (reference sequence). The CDR3 runs to 15 residues. V gave up 1 base and J gave up 3 bases, with 10 bases separating them. The CDR3 DNA reads as TGTGCCAGCAGTTTATTGGGGCCCGGCAAAAACATTCAGTACTTC. Encoded protein: CASSLLGPGKNIQYF.

The genes are TRBV19 and TRBJ2-5; perhaps TRBD1 as D (8 bases). The germline CDR1 and CDR2 sequences are LNHDA and SQIVND (reference sequence). The CDR3 has 15 residues. Trimming removed 4 bases from V and 4 bases from J, with 16 bases in between. The CDR3 DNA is TGTGCCAGTAGTAGTTACAGGGGGGGCCGAGAGACCCAGTACTTC. It translates to CASSSYRGGRETQYF.

The gene calls are TRBV9 and TRBJ2-3, with a weak D call TRBD2 (6 bases). Germline V CDR1 and CDR2: SGDLS, YYNGEE. V gave up 4 bases and J gave up 2 bases, with 14 bases separating them. This CDR3 region has 15 residues. The CDR3, as DNA: TGTGCCAGCAGCCCGGGGGTTTATATCACAGATACGCAGTATTTT. Its translation: CASSPGVYITDTQYF.

V gene TRBV29-1 combines with J gene TRBJ2-2; TRBD1 matches 7 bases. V lost 3 bases, J lost 4 bases, and 8 bases stayed unmatched. This CDR3 spans 15 amino acids. The V gene's germline CDR1 is SQVTM and CDR2 ANQGSEA. The CDR3: CSVDISTGVTGELFF. The CDR3, as DNA: TGCAGCGTTGATATAAGTACAGGGGTCACCGGGGAGCTGTTTTTT.

The chain links TRBV28 to TRBJ1-2; D perhaps matches TRBD1 (6 bases). CDR3 length: 15 amino acids. Germline CDR1 is MDHEN and CDR2 is SYDVKM. V lost 6 bases and J 4 bases, leaving 18 bases between the germline ends. The CDR3 DNA reads TGTGCCAGCAGCAGTGGGGGCGAGTCCCCCTATGGCTACACCTTC. Amino acid sequence: CASSSGGESPYGYTF.

The chain is built from TRBV9 and TRBJ2-3; weak D call: TRBD2 (6 bases). V shed 2 bases and J shed 6 bases, with 16 bases lying between them. The CDR3 has 15 residues. Germline V gene lookup returns CDR1 SGDLS and CDR2 YYNGEE. The CDR3 sequence is CASSVGGAPTDTQYF. CDR3 DNA sequence: TGTGCCAGCAGCGTGGGCGGGGCCCCCACCGATACGCAGTATTTT.

The chain carries TRBV3-1 (or the pseudogene TRBV3-2) and TRBJ2-5; tentative D call: TRBD2 (7 bases). Germline CDR1 is LGHDT and CDR2 is YNNKEL (reference sequence). The CDR3 totals 17 residues. With 4 bases removed from V and 1 base from J, the gap between germline ends came to 19 bases. This chain's CDR3 is CASSLTRGGWSQETQYF. In DNA form, the CDR3 reads TGTGCCAGCAGCCTCACAAGGGGGGGCTGGTCCCAAGAGACCCAGTACTTC.

The chain couples TRBV9 to TRBJ2-3; 9 bases map to TRBD2. Germline values: CDR1 SGDLS, CDR2 YYNGEE. Trimming cost V 1 base and J 6 bases; bases outside gene matches: 6. This CDR3 has 15 residues. This CDR3 is CASSVQVAGEDTQYF. Written as DNA, the CDR3 is TGTGCCAGCAGCGTACAGGTAGCGGGGGAGGATACGCAGTATTTT.

V gene TRBV15 combines with J gene TRBJ1-2; 7 bases align to TRBD1. The V gene end was trimmed by 3 bases and the J gene end by 4 bases; junction bases not matched to a gene: 5. The CDR3 totals 14 residues. Germline CDR1 and CDR2: LNHNV and YYDKDF (reference sequence). The CDR3 here is CATSSRDSFYGYTF. The CDR3 nucleotides read TGTGCCACCAGCAGCCGGGACAGCTTCTATGGCTACACCTTC.

The chain couples TRBV28 to TRBJ1-5, with 10 bases matching TRBD1. Germline V gene lookup returns CDR1 MDHEN and CDR2 SYDVKM. This CDR3 has 14 residues. V was clipped by 3 bases and J by 6 bases; unmatched bases: 2. In DNA form, the CDR3 reads TGTGCCAGCAGTTTGACAGGGGGCAGTCAGCCCCAGCATTTT. It codes for CASSLTGGSQPQHF.